One and the same sample provided the 19 T cell receptor beta chains below, sequenced in a study of naive and memory T cell subsets. The beta constant-region primer was an equimolar mix of two oligonucleotides covering TRBC1 and TRBC2. Ligated cDNA was amplified by four rounds of PCR with nested alpha and beta constant-region primers and SP2. Using its own MiXCR run on the UMI-ligation and nested PCR reads, TCRdb lists one record per CDR3 protein. The sample carries approximately 29,000 distinct CDR3 sequences, around a sixth recorded once. Sequenced input: effector memory CD4+ T cells from blood. Noted subset: effector memory, CD45RA- CD27-. These receptors were taken from a human donor in good health.

The chain links TRBV29-1 to TRBJ1-1; 8 positions match TRBD1. The germline V gene has CDR1 SQVTM and CDR2 ANQGSEA. V lost 7 bases and J lost 1; bases outside the gene matches: 5. The CDR3 is made up of 13 amino acids. CDR3 region: CSAWTGRNTEAFF. CDR3 coding DNA: TGCAGCGCGTGGACAGGGCGGAACACTGAAGCTTTCTTT.

The chain has TRBV3-1 and TRBJ2-3; the D call may be TRBD1 or TRBD2 (5 bases each). The CDR3 is 14 residues long. CDR1 is LGHDT and CDR2 is YNNKEL in the germline V gene (reference sequence). V dropped 1 base and J dropped 14 bases, with 19 bases sitting between them. The CDR3 region has the DNA TGTGCCAGCAGCCAAGTAACCGGGACCCAAAATCCGTATTTT. Protein sequence: CASSQVTGTQNPYF.

This clonotype was detected a few times. This chain joins TRBV11-2 and TRBJ2-5, with 11 bases matching TRBD2. The CDR3 runs 17 residues. Germline CDR1 SGHAT, CDR2 FQNNGV. V trimming: 1 base; J trimming: 1 base; junction bases outside the gene matches: 5. CDR3 nucleotides: TGTGCCAGCAGCTTAGGGCTAGCGGGAGGATCCCAAGAGACCCAGTACTTC. Encoded protein: CASSLGLAGGSQETQYF. The full variable domain, rest sourced from reference TRBV11-2 and TRBJ2-5, is EAGVAQSPRYKIIEKRQSVAFWCNPISGHATLYWYQQILGQGPKLLIQFQNNGVVDDSQLPKDRFSAERLKGVDSTLKIQPAKLEDSAVYLCASSLGLAGGSQETQYFGPGTRLLVL.

By share of the sample, this clonotype is medium-sized. The CDR3 DNA reads as TGTGCTAGTGGTTTGGGACAGGGAATAGACAATCAGCCCCAGCATTTT. As protein: CASGLGQGIDNQPQHF. The chain links TRBV12-5 to TRBJ1-5, with 7 bases that match TRBD1. CDR1 and CDR2 (germline): LGHNT, FRNRAP. The CDR3 is 16 residues long. With V trimmed by 1 base and J by 3 bases, 6 bases remained unmatched.

This clonotype was picked up many times. The rearrangement links TRBV6-5 to TRBJ1-4; 7 bases agree with TRBD1. V shed 5 bases and J 6 bases; nucleotides not matched to a gene: 9. Germline loops: CDR1 MNHEY, CDR2 SVGAGI. The CDR3 runs to 15 residues. The CDR3 loop reads CASSPSGTAYEKLFF. The CDR3 DNA follows: TGTGCCAGCAGTCCCTCCGGGACAGCCTATGAAAAACTGTTTTTT.

A few counts support this clonotype. The J gene is TRBJ2-7, the V gene TRBV28, with D perhaps matching TRBD1 or TRBD2 (5 bases each). Trimming left V 6 bases short and J 3 bases short, with 15 bases between. The CDR3 extends over 14 amino acids. Per germline, CDR1 MDHEN and CDR2 SYDVKM. DNA of the CDR3: TGTGCCAGCAGCCCTCTGTGGGACCACTACGAGCAGTACTTC. It codes for CASSPLWDHYEQYF.

This clonotype was counted a few times. The chain carries TRBV20-1 and TRBJ1-1; D possibly corresponds to TRBD1 (6 bases). Germline-derived CDR1 and CDR2 are DFQATT and SNEGSKA (reference sequence). With 0 bases removed from V and 8 bases from J, the gap between germline ends came to 22 bases. There are 16 residues in the CDR3. As DNA, the CDR3 is TGCAGTGCTAGAGATTCGATGGTCGGGATGGGGGCCGAAGCTTTCTTT. Encoded protein: CSARDSMVGMGAEAFF.

This clonotype has a count of ten or more. The chain combines TRBV6-2 or TRBV6-3 with TRBJ2-7, with D uncertain. The germline CDR1 and CDR2 sequences are MNHEY and SVGEGT. The CDR3 runs 12 residues. The ends were cut back, 8 bases at V and 0 bases at J, with 8 bases in the middle. The chain's CDR3 is CASESDSYEQYF. CDR3 coding DNA: TGTGCCAGCGAGAGCGACTCCTACGAGCAGTACTTC.

Ten or more counts support this clonotype. The chain carries TRBV7-2 and TRBJ2-7; the match to TRBD2 covers 13 bases. The germline V gene has CDR1 SGHTA and CDR2 FQGNSA. This CDR3 is built from 18 residues. After removal of 2 bases from V and 8 bases from J, the junction contained 15 bases not matched to a gene. CDR3 coding DNA: TGTGCCAGCAGCTTACCTTCCGGACTAGCGGGAGCTTCCTTGCAGCAGTACTTC. Translated: CASSLPSGLAGASLQQYF.

This clonotype is classed as medium-sized. The CDR3 DNA reads as TGCGCCAGCAGCTTGACGGACGAGAAAGCTTTCTTT. This encodes CASSLTDEKAFF. The V and J genes are TRBV5-1 and TRBJ1-1, with unresolved D. V lost 1 base, J lost 9 bases, and 10 bases lay in between. CDR1 and CDR2 from the germline V gene are SGHRS and YFSETQ. This CDR3 region has 12 residues.

The chain carries TRBV6-6 and TRBJ1-3; D remains ambiguous. Trimming cost V 6 bases and J 4 bases, with 16 bases left between them. The CDR3 covers 15 residues. CDR1 is MNHNY, CDR2 SVGAGI, per germline (reference sequence). The CDR3 loop reads CASRRIPALGNTIYF. CDR3 in DNA: TGTGCCAGCAGGAGGATACCGGCGCTGGGAAACACCATATATTTT.

This clonotype was observed a few times. The chain carries TRBV5-1 and TRBJ2-1, with 11 bases matching TRBD2. CDR1 SGHRS and CDR2 YFSETQ come from the germline V gene. The CDR3 spans 16 residues. Trimming at V came to 1 base and at J to 4 bases, leaving 4 bases not matched to a gene. CDR3 sequence: CASSLLASGRYNEQFF. CDR3 in DNA: TGCGCCAGCAGCTTGTTGGCTAGCGGGAGGTACAATGAGCAGTTCTTC.

This sequence joins TRBV28 and TRBJ2-4, with 9 bases that match TRBD1. V lost 1 base, J lost 4 bases, and 5 bases stayed unmatched. Germline V gene data show CDR1 as MDHEN and CDR2 as SYDVKM. The CDR3 loop spans 16 amino acids. DNA for the CDR3: TGTGCCAGCAGTTTATATAGAGGACAGGGGAAAAACATTCAGTACTTC. Its protein product is CASSLYRGQGKNIQYF.

The CDR3 reads CASKPHYSGGGKNTEAFF. In DNA, the CDR3 is TGTGCCAGCAAGCCCCACTATTCAGGGGGCGGCAAGAACACTGAAGCTTTCTTT. The rearrangement links TRBV25-1 to TRBJ1-1; 8 bases fit TRBD1. CDR1 and CDR2 from the germline V gene are MGHDK and SYGVNS. This CDR3 has 18 amino acids. J gave up 1 base and V 7 bases, and 17 bases lay outside the gene matches. Full variable domain (remainder filled in from reference TRBV25-1 and TRBJ1-1): EADIYQTPRYLVIGTGKKITLECSQTMGHDKMYWYQQDPGMELHLIHYSYGVNSTEKGDLSSESTVSRIRTEHFPLTLESARPSHTSQYLCASKPHYSGGGKNTEAFFGQGTRLTVV.

This clonotype turned up a few times. The chain is built from TRBV5-1 and TRBJ2-1; 8 nucleotides line up with TRBD2. The V gene's germline CDR1 is SGHRS and CDR2 YFSETQ. CDR3 size: 15 residues. Trimming cost V 4 bases and J 4 bases; bases outside gene matches: 7. Here the CDR3 reads CASSPTSGMYNEQFF. CDR3 DNA sequence: TGCGCCAGCAGCCCTACTAGCGGTATGTACAATGAGCAGTTCTTC.

About this clonotype itself: Sequence at one end of the junction differs from germline and may be a read error. This chain uses TRBV20-1 with TRBJ2-7, with no clear D. Germline lookup yields CDR1 DFQATT and CDR2 SNEGSKA (reference sequence). This CDR3 region has 12 residues. CDR3 nucleotide sequence: TGCAGTGCTCGAGACACCTTGTACGAGCAGTACTTC. Translating it yields CSARDTLYEQYF.

This clonotype was detected only a few times. The V call is TRBV28, the J call TRBJ2-1; weak D call: TRBD2 (5 bases). The germline V and J ends were trimmed by 2 bases and 6 bases, with 11 bases remaining between them. This CDR3 is 14 amino acids long. Per the germline V gene, CDR1 is MDHEN and CDR2 is SYDVKM. This CDR3 is CASSLGSQINEQFF. For the CDR3, the DNA is TGTGCCAGCAGTTTAGGGAGTCAGATCAATGAGCAGTTCTTC.

V and J are TRBV12-3 or TRBV12-4 and TRBJ2-4, with 7 nucleotides matching TRBD2. V dropped 1 base and J dropped 11; count of bases not matched to a gene: 5. The CDR3 runs 13 residues. The CDR3 is CASSLGDYVVQYF. CDR3 sequence (DNA): TGTGCCAGCAGTTTAGGGGACTATGTGGTTCAGTACTTC.

J is TRBJ2-1 and V is TRBV24-1; 10 nucleotides match TRBD1. There are 15 residues in the CDR3. The germline gives CDR1 KGHDR, CDR2 SFDVKD. V dropped 2 bases and J dropped 7; count of bases not matched to a gene: 4. The CDR3 bases are TGTGCCACCAGTGATTCCGGGACAGGGGCGAATGAGCAGTTCTTC. Protein product: CATSDSGTGANEQFF.